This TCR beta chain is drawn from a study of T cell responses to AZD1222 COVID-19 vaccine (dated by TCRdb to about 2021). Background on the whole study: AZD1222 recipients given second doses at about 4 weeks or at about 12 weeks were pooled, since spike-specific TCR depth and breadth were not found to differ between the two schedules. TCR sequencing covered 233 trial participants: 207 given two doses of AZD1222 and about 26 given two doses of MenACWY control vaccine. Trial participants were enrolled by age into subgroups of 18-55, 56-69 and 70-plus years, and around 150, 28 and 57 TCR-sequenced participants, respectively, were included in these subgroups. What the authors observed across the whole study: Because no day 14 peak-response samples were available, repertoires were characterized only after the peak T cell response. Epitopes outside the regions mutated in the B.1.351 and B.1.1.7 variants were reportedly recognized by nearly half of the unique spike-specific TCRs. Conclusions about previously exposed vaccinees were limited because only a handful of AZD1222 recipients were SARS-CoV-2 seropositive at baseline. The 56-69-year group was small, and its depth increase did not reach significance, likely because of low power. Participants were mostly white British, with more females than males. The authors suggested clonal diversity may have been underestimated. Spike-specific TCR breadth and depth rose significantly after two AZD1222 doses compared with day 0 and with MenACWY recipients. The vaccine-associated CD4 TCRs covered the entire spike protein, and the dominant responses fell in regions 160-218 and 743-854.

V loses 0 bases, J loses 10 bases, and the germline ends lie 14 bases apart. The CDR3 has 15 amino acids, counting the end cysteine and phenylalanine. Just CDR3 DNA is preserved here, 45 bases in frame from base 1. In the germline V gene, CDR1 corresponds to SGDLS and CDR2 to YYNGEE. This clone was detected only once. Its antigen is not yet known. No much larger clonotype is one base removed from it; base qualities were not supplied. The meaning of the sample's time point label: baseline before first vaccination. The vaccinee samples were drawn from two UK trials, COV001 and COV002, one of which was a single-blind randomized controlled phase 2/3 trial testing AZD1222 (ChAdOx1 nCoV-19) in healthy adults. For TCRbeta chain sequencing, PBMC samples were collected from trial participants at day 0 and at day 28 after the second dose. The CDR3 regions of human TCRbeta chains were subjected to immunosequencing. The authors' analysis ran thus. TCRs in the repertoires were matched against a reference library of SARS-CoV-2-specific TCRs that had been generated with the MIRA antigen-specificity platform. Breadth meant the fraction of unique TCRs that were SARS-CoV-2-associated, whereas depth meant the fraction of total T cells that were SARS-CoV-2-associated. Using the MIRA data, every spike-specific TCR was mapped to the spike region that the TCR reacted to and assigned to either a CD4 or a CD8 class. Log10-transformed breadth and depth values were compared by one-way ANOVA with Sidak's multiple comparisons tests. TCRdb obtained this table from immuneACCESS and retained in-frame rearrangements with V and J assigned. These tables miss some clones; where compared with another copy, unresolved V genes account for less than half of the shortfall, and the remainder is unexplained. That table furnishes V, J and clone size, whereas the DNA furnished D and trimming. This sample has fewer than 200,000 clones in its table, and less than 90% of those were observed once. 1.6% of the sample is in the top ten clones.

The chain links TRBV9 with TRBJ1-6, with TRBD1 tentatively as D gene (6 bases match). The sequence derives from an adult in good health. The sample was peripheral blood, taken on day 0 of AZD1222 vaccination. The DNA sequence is TGTGCCAGCAGCGTAGTTCCAGGGGCAGGGTCACCCCTCCACTTT. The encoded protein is CASSVVPGAGSPLHF.